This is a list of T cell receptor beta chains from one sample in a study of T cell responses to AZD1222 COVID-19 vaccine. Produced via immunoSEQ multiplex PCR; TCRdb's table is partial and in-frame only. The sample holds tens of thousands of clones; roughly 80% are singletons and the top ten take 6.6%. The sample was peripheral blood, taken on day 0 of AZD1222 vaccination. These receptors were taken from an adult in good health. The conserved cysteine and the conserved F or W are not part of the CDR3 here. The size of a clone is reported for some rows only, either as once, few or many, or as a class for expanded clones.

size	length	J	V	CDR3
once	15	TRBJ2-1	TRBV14	ASSQDGDRVGDNEQF
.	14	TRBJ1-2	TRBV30	AWSVGTGGRNYGYT
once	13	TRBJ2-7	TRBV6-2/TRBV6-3	ASSYPKGQLYEQY
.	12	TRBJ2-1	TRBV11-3	ASSPGGPKNEQF
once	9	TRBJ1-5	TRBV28	ASSSVLPQH
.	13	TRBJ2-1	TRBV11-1	ASTPTGTGGDEQF
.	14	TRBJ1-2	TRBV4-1	ASSQEALGGAHGYT
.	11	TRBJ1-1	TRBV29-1	SVEQTGGYSAF
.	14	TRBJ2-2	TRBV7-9	ASSLGAAVDTGELF
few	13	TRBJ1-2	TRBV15	ATSRGQGANYGYT
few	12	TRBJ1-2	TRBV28	ASSLTPGGEGYT
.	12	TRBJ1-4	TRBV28	ATFLRHPVEKLF
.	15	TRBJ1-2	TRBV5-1	ASSLGRTGGSDYGYT
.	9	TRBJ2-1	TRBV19	ASSNVREQF
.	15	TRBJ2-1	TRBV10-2	ASVDLKGGGGYNEQF
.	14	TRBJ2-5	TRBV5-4	ASSLVGWGYQETQY
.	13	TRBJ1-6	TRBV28	ASSPRTGENSPLH
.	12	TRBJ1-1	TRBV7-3	ASSPQGGGTEAF
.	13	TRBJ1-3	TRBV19	ASTPDRVAGNTIY
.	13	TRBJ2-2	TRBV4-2	ASSQSDTHTGELF
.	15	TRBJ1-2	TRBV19	ASSVQNPGGGLYGYT
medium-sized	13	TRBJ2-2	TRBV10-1	ASSATFERTGELF
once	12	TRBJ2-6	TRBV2	ASSLTGRLDVLT
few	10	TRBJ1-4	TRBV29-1	SVGFEDEKLF
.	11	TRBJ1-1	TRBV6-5	ASRYSENTEAF
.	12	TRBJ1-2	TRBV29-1	SVDPTGSNYGYT
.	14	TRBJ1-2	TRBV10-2	ASSESRAGVNYGYT
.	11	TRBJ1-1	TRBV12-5	ASGLGGEREAF
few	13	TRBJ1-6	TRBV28	ASSLGGALVSPLH
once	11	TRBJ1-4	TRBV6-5	ASTQRWHEKLF
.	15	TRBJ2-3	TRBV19	ASSIRGTSGNTDTQY
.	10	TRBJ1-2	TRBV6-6	ASSPGQNGYT
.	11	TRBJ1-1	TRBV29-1	SVPRGLATEAF
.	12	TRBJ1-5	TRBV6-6	ASSYGGGSQPQH
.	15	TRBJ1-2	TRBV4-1	ASSQAAWANANYGYT
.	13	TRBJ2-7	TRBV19	ASSISGGAFYEQY
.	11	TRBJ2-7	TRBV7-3	ASSLTDRGEQY
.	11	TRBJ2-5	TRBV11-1	ASSEASQETQY
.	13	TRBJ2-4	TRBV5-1	ASSSPSLDKNIQY
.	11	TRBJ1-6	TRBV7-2	ASSLGYGQDFH
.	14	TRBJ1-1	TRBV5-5	ASRLYNGMSIAEAF
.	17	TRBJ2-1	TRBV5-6	ASSLERPRAGTIYNEQF
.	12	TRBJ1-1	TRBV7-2	ASSPGQMNTEAF
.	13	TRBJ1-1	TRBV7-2	ASSPPGGLGTEAF
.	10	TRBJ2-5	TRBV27	ASRNTGETQY
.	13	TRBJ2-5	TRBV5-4	ASSVRTSEGETQY
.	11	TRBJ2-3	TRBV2	ASSGRDWITQY
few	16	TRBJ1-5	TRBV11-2	ASSLGVTGGLSNQPQH
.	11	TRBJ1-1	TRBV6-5	ASSIPEGTEAF
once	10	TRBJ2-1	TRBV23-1	ATPRRANEQF
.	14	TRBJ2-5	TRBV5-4	ASSPGTSSLIETQY
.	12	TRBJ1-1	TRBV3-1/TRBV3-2	ASSPTARGGKAF
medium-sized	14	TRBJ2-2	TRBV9	ASSPIGGSNTGELF
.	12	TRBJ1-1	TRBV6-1	ASSESGGGTEAF
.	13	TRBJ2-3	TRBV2	ASSELRGRADTQY
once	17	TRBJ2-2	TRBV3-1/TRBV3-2	ASSTLRGTGTLNTGELF
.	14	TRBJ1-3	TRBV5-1	ASSLEQQRSGNTIY
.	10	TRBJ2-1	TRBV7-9	ASSLDYNEQF
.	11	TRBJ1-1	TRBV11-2	ASSPHSRAEAF